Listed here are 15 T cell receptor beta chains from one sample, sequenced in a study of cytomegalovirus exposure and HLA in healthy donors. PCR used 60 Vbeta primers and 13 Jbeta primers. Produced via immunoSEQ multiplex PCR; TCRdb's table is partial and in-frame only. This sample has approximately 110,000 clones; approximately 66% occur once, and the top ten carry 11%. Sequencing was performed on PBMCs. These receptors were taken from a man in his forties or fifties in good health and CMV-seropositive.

In nucleotides, the CDR3 is TGTGCCAGGGGGGGGAGTACAGATACGCAGTATTTT. Translating it yields CARGGSTDTQYF. The genes are TRBV7-9 and TRBJ2-3, with 7 bases matching TRBD2. The CDR3 totals 12 residues. CDR1 is SEHNR, CDR2 FQNEAQ, per germline (reference sequence). Trimming at V came to 9 bases and at J to 3 bases, leaving 3 bases not matched to a gene.

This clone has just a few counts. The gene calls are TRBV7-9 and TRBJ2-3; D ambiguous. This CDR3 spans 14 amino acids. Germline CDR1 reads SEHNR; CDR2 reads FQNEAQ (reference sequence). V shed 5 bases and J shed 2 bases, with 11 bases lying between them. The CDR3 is CASSPLGATDTQYF. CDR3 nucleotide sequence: TGTGCCAGCAGCCCCCTAGGTGCCACAGATACGCAGTATTTT.

CDR3 sequence: CASGKWDTERHEQYV. CDR3 DNA sequence: TGTGCCAGCGGGAAGTGGGACACCGAGCGGCACGAGCAGTACGTC. V is TRBV2 and J is TRBJ2-7, with a weak D call TRBD1 (6 bases). V was clipped by 8 bases and J by 5 bases, with 22 bases between them. The CDR3 sequence is 15 residues long. CDR1 is SNHLY, CDR2 FYNNEI, per germline.

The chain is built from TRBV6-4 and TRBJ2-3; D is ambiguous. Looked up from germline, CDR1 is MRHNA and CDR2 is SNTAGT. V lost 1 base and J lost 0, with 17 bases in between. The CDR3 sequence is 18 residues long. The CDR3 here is CASSDFDTPPLSTDTQYF. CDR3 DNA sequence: TGTGCCAGCAGTGACTTCGACACTCCCCCCCTGAGCACAGATACGCAGTATTTT.

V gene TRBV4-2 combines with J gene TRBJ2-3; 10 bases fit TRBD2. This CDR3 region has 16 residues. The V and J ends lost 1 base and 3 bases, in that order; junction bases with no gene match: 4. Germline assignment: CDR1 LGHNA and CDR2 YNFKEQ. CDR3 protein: CASSQGRTSGTDTQYF. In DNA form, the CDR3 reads TGTGCCAGCAGCCAAGGAAGGACTAGCGGTACAGATACGCAGTATTTT.

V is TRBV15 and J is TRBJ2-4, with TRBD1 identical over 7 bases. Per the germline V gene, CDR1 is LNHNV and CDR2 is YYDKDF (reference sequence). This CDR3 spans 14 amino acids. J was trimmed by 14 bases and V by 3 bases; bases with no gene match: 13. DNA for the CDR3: TGTGCCACCAGCAGGCACGCCACGGGGACAGAGGAGTACTTC. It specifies CATSRHATGTEEYF.

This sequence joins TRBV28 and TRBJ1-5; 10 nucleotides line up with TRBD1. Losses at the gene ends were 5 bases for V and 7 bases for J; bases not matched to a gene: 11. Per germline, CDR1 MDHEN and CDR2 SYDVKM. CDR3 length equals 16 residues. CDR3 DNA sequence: TGTGCCAGCAGTGGTTGGGACAGGGGAGACGGACAGCCCCAGCATTTT. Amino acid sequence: CASSGWDRGDGQPQHF. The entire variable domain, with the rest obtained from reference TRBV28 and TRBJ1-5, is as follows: DVKVTQSSRYLVKRTGEKVFLECVQDMDHENMFWYRQDPGLGLRLIYFSYDVKMKEKGDIPEGYSVSREKKERFSLILESASTNQTSMYLCASSGWDRGDGQPQHFGDGTRLSIL.

The CDR3 DNA reads TGTGCCAGCTCACCGCCGGGACAGAAATACGAGCAGTACGTC. It encodes CASSPPGQKYEQYV. The chain joins TRBV18 to TRBJ2-7; 7 bases are a match to TRBD1. Trimming took 3 bases from V and 4 from J; bases not matched to a gene: 6. CDR3 length: 14 amino acids. Per germline, CDR1 KGHSH and CDR2 LQKENI.

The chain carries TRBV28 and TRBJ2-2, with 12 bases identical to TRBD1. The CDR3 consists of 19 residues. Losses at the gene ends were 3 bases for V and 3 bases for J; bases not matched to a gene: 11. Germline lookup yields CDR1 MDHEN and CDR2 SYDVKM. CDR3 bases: TGTGCCAGCAGTTTGTCGGGGACAGGGGGCGTCAGAGACACCGGGGAGCTGTTTTTT. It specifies CASSLSGTGGVRDTGELFF.

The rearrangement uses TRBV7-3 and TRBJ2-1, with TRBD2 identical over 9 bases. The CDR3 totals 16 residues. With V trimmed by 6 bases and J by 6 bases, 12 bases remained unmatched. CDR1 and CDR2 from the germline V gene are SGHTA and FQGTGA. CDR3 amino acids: CASSLGWTSETNEQFF. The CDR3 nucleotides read TGTGCCAGCAGTCTTGGATGGACTAGCGAAACCAATGAGCAGTTCTTC.

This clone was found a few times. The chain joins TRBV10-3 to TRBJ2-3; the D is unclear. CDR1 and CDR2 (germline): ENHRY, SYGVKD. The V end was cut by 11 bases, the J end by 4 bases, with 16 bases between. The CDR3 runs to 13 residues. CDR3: CASRVEVADTQYF. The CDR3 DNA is TGTGCCTCCCGGGTGGAAGTGGCAGATACGCAGTATTTT.

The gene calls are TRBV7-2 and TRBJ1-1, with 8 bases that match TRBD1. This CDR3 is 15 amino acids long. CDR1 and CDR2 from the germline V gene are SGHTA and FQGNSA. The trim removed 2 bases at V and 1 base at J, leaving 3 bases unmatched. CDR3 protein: CASSLRTGRNTEAFF. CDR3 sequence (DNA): TGTGCCAGCAGCTTAAGGACAGGGAGGAACACTGAAGCTTTCTTT.

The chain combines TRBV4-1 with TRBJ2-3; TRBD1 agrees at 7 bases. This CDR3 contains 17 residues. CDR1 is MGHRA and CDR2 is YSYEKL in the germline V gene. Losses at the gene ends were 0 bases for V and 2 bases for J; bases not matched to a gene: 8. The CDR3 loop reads CASSQEPTGAATDTQYF. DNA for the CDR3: TGCGCCAGCAGCCAAGAGCCCACAGGGGCGGCCACAGATACGCAGTATTTT.

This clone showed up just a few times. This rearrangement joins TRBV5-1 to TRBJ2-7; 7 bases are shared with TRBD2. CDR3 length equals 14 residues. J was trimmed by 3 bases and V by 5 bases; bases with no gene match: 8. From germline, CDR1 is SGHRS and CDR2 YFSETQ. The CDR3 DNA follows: TGCGCCAGCAGTATCAGGGCTAGCGGCTACGAGCAGTACTTC. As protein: CASSIRASGYEQYF.

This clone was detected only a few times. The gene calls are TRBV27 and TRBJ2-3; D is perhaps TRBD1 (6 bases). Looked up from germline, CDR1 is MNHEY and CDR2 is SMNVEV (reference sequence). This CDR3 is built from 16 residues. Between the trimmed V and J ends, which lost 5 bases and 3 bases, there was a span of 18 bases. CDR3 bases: TGTGCCAGCAGTCCAACCGGGACATGGCATACAGATACGCAGTATTTT. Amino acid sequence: CASSPTGTWHTDTQYF.